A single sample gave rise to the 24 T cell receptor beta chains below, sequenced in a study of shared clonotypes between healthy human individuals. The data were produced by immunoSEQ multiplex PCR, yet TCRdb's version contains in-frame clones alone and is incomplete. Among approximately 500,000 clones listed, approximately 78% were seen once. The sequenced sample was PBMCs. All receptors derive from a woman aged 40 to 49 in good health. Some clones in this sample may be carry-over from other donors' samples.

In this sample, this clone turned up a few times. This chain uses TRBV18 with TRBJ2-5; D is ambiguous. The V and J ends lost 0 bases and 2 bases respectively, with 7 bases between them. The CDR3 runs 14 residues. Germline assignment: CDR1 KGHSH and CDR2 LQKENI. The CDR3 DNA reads TGTGCCAGCTCACCACCGGGCAGACAAGAGACCCAGTACTTC. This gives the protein CASSPPGRQETQYF.

DNA of the CDR3: TGTGCCAGCACCCTTTACAGCGGGAGTCTCTACGAGCAGTACTTC. Amino acids: CASTLYSGSLYEQYF. This rearrangement joins TRBV28 to TRBJ2-7; TRBD2 matches at 8 bases. Germline V gene lookup returns CDR1 MDHEN and CDR2 SYDVKM. Trimming took 7 bases from V and 3 from J; bases not matched to a gene: 11. This CDR3 is 15 amino acids long.

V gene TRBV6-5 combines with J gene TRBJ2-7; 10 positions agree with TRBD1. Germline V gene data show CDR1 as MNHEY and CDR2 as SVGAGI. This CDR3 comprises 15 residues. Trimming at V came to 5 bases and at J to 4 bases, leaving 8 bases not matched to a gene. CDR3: CASSTPWGQGYEQYF. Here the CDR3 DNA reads TGTGCCAGCAGTACCCCTTGGGGACAGGGGTACGAGCAGTACTTC.

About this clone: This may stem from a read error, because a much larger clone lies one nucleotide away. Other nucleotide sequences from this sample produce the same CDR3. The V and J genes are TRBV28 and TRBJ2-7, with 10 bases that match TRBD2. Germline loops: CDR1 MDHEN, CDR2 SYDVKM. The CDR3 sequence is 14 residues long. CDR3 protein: CASGGATNSYEQYF. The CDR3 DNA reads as TGCGCCAGCGGGGGGGCAACGAACTCCTACGAGCAGTACTTC.

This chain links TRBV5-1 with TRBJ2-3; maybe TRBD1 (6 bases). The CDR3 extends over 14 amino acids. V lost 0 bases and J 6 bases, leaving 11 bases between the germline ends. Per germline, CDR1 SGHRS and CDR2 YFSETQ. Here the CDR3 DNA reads TGCGCCAGCAGCTTGGGACAGGTGTTGGATACGCAGTATTTT. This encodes CASSLGQVLDTQYF.

This CDR3 reads CASSLVRGLSGRETDTQYF. As DNA, the CDR3 is TGTGCCAGCAGCTTAGTGCGGGGGCTTAGCGGGAGGGAAACAGATACGCAGTATTTT. V and J are TRBV7-2 and TRBJ2-3, with TRBD2 matching 11 bases. The germline gives CDR1 SGHTA, CDR2 FQGNSA. The CDR3 runs to 19 residues. The V segment lost 1 base and the J segment 3 bases; nucleotides outside the gene matches: 12.

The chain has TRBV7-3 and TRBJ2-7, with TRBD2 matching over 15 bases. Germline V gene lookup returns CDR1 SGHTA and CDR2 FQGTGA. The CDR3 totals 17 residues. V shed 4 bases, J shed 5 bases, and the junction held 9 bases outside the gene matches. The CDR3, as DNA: TGTGCCAGCAGCTCCGGACTAGCGGGAGGGCCGAGCGACGAGCAGTACTTC. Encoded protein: CASSSGLAGGPSDEQYF. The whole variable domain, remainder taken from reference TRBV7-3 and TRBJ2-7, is GAGVSQTPSNKVTEKGKYVELRCDPISGHTALYWYRQSLGQGPEFLIYFQGTGAADDSGLPNDRFFAVRPEGSVSTLKIQRTERGDSAVYLCASSSGLAGGPSDEQYFGPGTRLTVT.

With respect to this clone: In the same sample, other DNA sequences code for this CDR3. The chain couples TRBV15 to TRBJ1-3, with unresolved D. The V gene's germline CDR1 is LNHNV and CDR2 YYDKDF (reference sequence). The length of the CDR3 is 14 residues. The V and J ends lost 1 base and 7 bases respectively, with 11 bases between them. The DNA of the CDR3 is TGTGCCACCAGCAGAGGGGGAGCCGGGAACACCATATATTTT. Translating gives CATSRGGAGNTIYF.

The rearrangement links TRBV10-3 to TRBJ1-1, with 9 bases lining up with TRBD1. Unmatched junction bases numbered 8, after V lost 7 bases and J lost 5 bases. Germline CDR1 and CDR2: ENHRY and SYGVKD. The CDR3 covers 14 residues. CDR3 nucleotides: TGTGCCATCACCCTGACAGGGGGAGGGACTGAAGCTTTCTTT. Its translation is CAITLTGGGTEAFF.

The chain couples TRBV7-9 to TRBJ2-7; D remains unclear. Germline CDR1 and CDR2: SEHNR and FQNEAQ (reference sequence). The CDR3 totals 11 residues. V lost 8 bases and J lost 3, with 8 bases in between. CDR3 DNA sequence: TGTGCCAGCGAAAGAGGCTACGAGCAGTACTTC. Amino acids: CASERGYEQYF. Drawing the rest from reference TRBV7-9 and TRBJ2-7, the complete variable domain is DTGVSQNPRHKITKRGQNVTFRCDPISEHNRLYWYRQTLGQGPEFLTYFQNEAQLEKSRLLSDRFSAERPKGSFSTLEIQRTEQGDSAMYLCASERGYEQYFGPGTRLTVT.

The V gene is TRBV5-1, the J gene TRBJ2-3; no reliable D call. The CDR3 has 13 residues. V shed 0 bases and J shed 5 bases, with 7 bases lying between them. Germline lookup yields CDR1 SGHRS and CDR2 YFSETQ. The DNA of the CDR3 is TGCGCCAGCAGCTTGGAGGGTCAAGATACGCAGTATTTT. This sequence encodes CASSLEGQDTQYF.

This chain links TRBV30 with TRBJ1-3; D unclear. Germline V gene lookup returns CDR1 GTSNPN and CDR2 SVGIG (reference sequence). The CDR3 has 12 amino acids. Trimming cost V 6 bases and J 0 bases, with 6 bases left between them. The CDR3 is CACRSSGNTIYF. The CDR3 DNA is TGTGCCTGTAGAAGCTCTGGAAACACCATATATTTT.

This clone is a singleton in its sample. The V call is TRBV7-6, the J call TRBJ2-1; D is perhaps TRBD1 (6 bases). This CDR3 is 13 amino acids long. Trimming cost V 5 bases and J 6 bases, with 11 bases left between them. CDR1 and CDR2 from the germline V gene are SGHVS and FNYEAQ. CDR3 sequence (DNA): TGTGCCAGCAGCGCAAGACAGGTCAATGAGCAGTTCTTC. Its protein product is CASSARQVNEQFF.

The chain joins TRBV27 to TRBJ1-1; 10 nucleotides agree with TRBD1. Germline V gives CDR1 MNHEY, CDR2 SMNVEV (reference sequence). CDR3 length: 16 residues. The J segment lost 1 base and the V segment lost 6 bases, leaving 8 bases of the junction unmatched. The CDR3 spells CASSPGGDRGNTEAFF. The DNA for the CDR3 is TGTGCCAGCAGCCCCGGCGGGGACAGGGGGAACACTGAAGCTTTCTTT.

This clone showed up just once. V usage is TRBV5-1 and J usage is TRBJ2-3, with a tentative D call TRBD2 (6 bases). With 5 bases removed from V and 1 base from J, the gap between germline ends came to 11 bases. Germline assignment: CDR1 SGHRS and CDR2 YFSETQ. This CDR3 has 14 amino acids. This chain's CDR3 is CASSVAARTDTQYF. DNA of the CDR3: TGCGCCAGCAGTGTAGCGGCGCGCACAGATACGCAGTATTTT.

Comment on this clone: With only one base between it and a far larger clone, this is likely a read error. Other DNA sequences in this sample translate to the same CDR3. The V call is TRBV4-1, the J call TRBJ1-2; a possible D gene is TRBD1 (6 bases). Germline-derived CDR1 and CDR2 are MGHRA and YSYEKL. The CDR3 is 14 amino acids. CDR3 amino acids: CASSPGQMNYGYTF. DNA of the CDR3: TGCGCCAGCAGCCCCGGACAGATGAACTATGGCTACACATTC.

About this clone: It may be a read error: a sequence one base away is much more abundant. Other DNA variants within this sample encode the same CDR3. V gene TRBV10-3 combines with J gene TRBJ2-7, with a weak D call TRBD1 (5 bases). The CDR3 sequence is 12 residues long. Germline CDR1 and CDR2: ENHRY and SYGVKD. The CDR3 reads CAISDQGNEQYF. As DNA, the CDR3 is TGCGCCATCAGTGACCAGGGCAACGAGCAGTACTTC.

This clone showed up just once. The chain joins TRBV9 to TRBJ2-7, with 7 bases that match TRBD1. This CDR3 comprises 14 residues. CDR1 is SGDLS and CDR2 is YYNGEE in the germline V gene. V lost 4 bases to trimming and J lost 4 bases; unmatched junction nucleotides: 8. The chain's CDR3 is CASSPESRGYEQYF. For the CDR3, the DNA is TGTGCCAGCAGCCCAGAGAGCAGGGGGTACGAGCAGTACTTC.

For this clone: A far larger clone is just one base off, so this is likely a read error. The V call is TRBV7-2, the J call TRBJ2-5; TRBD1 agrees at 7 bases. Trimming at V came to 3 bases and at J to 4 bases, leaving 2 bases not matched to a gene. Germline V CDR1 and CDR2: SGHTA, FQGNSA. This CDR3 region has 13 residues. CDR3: CASSLDRPETQYF. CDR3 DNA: TGTGCCAGCAGCTTGGACAGGCCAGAGACCCAGTACTTC.

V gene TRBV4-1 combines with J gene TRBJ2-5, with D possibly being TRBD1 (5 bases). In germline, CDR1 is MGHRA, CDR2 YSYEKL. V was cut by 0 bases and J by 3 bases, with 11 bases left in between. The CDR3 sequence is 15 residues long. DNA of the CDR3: TGCGCCAGCAGCCAAGAAGGGGCCTTGAAAGAGACCCAGTACTTC. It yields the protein CASSQEGALKETQYF.

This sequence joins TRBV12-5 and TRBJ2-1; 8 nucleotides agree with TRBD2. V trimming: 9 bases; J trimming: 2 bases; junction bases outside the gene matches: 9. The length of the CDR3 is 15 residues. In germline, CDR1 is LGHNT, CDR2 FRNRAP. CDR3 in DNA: TGTGCTAGCTCAGCGGGAGCGTCCACCTACAATGAGCAGTTCTTC. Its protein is CASSAGASTYNEQFF.

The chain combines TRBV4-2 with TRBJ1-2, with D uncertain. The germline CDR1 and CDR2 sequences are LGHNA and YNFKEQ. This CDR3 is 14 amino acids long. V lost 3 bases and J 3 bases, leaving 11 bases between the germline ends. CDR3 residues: CASSHGGQYYGYTF. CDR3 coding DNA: TGTGCCAGCAGCCACGGTGGGCAGTACTATGGCTACACCTTC.

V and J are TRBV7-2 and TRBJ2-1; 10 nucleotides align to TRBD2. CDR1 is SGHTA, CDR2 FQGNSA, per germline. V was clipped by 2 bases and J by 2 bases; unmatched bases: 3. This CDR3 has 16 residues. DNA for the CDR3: TGTGCCAGCAGCTTAAGGACTAGCGGAACCTACAATGAGCAGTTCTTC. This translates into CASSLRTSGTYNEQFF. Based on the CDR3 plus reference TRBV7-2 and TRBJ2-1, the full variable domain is GAGVSQSPSNKVTEKGKDVELRCDPISGHTALYWYRQSLGQGLEFLIYFQGNSAPDKSGLPSDRFSAERTGGSVSTLTIQRTQQEDSAVYLCASSLRTSGTYNEQFFGPGTRLTVL.

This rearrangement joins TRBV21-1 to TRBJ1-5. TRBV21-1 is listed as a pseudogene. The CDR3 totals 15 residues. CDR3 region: CARVRCTTKFKSQHF. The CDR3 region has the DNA TGTGCCAGGGTCCGGTGCACAACGAAATTCAAGTCCCAGCATTTT.